This entry concerns a single TCR beta chain. Its antigen is unidentified. This sample stems from a study of cytomegalovirus exposure and HLA in healthy donors. Study at large: Out of several hundred genotyped donors, about 76% belonged to the Caucasian-associated ancestry cluster.

Both 60 Vbeta primers and 13 Jbeta primers went into the PCR. Sequencing used immunoSEQ multiplex PCR; TCRdb keeps in-frame clones, though not all of them. The table lists about 130,000 clones, about 80% of them singletons. Study observations and caveats: A later analysis found that most CMV-associated TCR beta chains appeared HLA-restricted.

Germline assignment: CDR1 MNHEY and CDR2 SVGAGI. The V and J ends lost 0 bases and 10 bases respectively, with 12 bases between them. The CDR3 contains 13 residues. V gene TRBV6-5 combines with J gene TRBJ2-5, with D possibly matching TRBD1 (6 bases). This clonotype originated in a man under 40 in good health and CMV-seropositive. What was sequenced was PBMCs. The DNA of the CDR3 is TGTGCCAGCAGTTACTCCTCCATCAGGGGCCAGTACTTC. Protein product: CASSYSSIRGQYF.